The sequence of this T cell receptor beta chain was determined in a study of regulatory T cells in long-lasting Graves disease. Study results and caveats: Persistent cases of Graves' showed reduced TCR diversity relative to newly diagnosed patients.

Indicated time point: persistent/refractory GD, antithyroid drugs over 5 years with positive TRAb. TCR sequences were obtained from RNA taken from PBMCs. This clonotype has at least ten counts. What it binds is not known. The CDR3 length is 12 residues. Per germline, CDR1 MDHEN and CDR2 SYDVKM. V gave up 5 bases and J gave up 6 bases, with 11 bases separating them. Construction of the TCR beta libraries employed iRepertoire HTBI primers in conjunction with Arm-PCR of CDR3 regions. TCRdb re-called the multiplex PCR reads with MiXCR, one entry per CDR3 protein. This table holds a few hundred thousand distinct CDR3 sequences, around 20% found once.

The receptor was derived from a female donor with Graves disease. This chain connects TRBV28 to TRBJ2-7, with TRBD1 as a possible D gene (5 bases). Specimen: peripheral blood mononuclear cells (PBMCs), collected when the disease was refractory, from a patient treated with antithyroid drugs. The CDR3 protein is CASSPRQPEQYF. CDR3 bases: TGTGCCAGCAGTCCAAGACAGCCCGAGCAGTACTTC.